Below, one T cell receptor (beta chain) is given with its context. This sample is drawn from a study of blood T cells in healthy people across ages. Staff drew roughly 10 milliliters of peripheral blood from each donor. The authors ran a second PCR of roughly 6 to 12 cycles using a sample-barcoded 5' primer and a J-beta primer mix. In TCRdb, the 5' RACE reads were re-called with MiXCR into one record per CDR3 protein. Of hundreds of thousands of distinct CDR3 sequences in the sample, less than 45% were seen once. Material: blood. The sequence derives from a man older than 75 in good health.

CDR3 protein: CSAIGSQQETQYF. CDR3 nucleotides: TGCAGTGCTATCGGGAGTCAACAAGAGACCCAGTACTTC. The chain uses TRBV20-1 and TRBJ2-5, with D maybe TRBD2 (6 bases). Germline assignment: CDR1 DFQATT and CDR2 SNEGSKA (reference sequence). Trimming cost V 4 bases and J 2 bases, with 11 bases left between them. This CDR3 has 13 residues.